This TCR beta chain is drawn from a study of vaccination and CD4 T cells after COVID-19. Study-wide context: Six males and four females, two of them Hispanic, were enrolled as convalescents. Overlapping spike peptides of SARS-CoV-2, HCoV-NL63, HCoV-OC43 and HCoV-229E were used, and cells were stimulated with them. Convalescent patients gave post-COVID blood a median about 100 days post-diagnosis, range 35 to 161.

Sequenced with the Oncomine TCR Beta short-read assay was DNA taken from cultured CD4+ T cells. MiXCR, applied by TCRdb to the PCR reads, yields one record per CDR3 protein. The sample lists approximately 16,000 distinct CDR3 sequences, under 40% seen once, with less than 15% in the top ten. A remark on this clonotype: Its antigen is still unknown.

Noted treatment: approximately nine-day PBMC culture with coronavirus spike peptide pools or control peptides (ViraFEST assay). The V end lost 0 bases, the J end lost 3 bases, and 8 bases lay between the germline ends. The CDR3 extends over 14 amino acids. Germline loops: CDR1 DFQATT, CDR2 SNEGSKA (reference sequence). The chain carries TRBV20-1 and TRBJ2-2; tentatively, D is TRBD1 (5 bases). The TCR comes from a human donor with COVID-19. The sample was cultured CD4+ T cells from blood. This CDR3 is CSAREARDTGELFF. CDR3 DNA sequence: TGCAGTGCTAGAGAGGCCAGGGACACCGGGGAGCTGTTTTTT.